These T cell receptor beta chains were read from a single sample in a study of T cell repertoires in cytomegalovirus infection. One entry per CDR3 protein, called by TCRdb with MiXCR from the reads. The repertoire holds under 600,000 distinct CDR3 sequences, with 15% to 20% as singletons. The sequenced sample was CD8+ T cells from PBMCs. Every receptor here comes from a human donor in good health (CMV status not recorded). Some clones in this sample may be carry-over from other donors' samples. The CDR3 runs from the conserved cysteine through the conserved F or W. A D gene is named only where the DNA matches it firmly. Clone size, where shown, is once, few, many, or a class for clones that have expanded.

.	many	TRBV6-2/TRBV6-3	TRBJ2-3	TGTGCCAGCAGTTACTCCCCGGGGGCTAAGTCTAGCGGTCGCACAGATACGCAGTATTTT	CASSYSPGAKSSGRTDTQYF
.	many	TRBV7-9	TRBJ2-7	TGTGCCAGCAGCCCGCCCTTGGAGGCAGGGGACGAGCAGTACTTC	CASSPPLEAGDEQYF
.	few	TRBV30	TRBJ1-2	TGTGCCTGGATAAGGGGTTTATATGGCTACACCTTC	CAWIRGLYGYTF
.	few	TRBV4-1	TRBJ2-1	TGCGCCAGCAGCCTGAGCACTAGTCAGCAAGGCGATGAGCAGTTCTTC	CASSLSTSQQGDEQFF
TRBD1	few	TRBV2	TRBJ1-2	TGTGCCAGCAGGGACAGGGAAACCTATGGCTACACCTTC	CASRDRETYGYTF
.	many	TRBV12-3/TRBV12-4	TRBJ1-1	TGTGCCAGCAGTTTCTGGGACACCCAAGCTTTCTTT	CASSFWDTQAFF
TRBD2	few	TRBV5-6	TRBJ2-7	TGTGCCAGCAGCCCTCGACTAGCGGGGGGGCCGACGGGCGAGCAGTACTTC	CASSPRLAGGPTGEQYF
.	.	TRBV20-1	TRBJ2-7	TGCAGTGCTAGATCCGGGGACCCATACGAGCAGTACTTC	CSARSGDPYEQYF
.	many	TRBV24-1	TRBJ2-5	TGTGCCACCAGTGATCCGCGTCAGGGACCAGCAGAGACCCAGTACTTC	CATSDPRQGPAETQYF
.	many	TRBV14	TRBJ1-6	TGTGCCAGCAGCCCAACGACGATCCGCTATAATTCACCCCTCCACTTT	CASSPTTIRYNSPLHF
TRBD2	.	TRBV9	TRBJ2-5	TGTGCCAGCAGTGCCTTAGCGGGAGGATGGGATGGAGAGACCCAGTACTTC	CASSALAGGWDGETQYF
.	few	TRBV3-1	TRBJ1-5	TGTGCCAGCAGCCATCGGACCCGGCCGGGTCAGCCCCAGCATTTT	CASSHRTRPGQPQHF
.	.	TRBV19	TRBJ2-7	TGTGCCAGTAGTATAGATCTGTCGGACGAGCAGTACTTC	CASSIDLSDEQYF
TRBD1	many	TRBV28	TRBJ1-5	TGTGCCAGCAGTCAACTTACAGGGGCGGGAGGGGGAGATAGCAATCAGCCCCAGCATTTT	CASSQLTGAGGGDSNQPQHF
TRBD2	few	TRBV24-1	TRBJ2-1	TGTGCCACCAGTGATTTGAGCGGGAGGGCCGGTGGCGAGCAGTTCTTC	CATSDLSGRAGGEQFF
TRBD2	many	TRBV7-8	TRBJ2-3	TGTGCCAGCAGCAGAGGTAGCGGGAGGGCGGGAGATACGCAGTATTTT	CASSRGSGRAGDTQYF
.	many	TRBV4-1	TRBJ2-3	TGCGCCAGCAGCCAAGAAAGTAGTGACTATCGCATGAGAGATACGCAGTATTTT	CASSQESSDYRMRDTQYF
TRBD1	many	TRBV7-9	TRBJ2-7	TGTGCCAGCAGCTTAGGGACAGGGGGCTACCTACGAGGCGAGCAGTACTTC	CASSLGTGGYLRGEQYF
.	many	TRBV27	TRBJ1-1	TGTGCCAGCTCGAAATACGGCACTGAAGCTTTCTTT	CASSKYGTEAFF
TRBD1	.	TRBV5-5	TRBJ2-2	TGTGCCAGCTCCCCGGACAGGGCTTCCACCGGGGAGCTGTTTTTT	CASSPDRASTGELFF
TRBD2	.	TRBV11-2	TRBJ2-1	TGTGCCAGCAGCCTATCGCGGACTAGCGGGAGTCCGCAGTTCTTC	CASSLSRTSGSPQFF
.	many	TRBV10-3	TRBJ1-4	TGTGCCATCAGTGAGCCCGGACAGTCAAATGAAAAACTGTTTTTT	CAISEPGQSNEKLFF
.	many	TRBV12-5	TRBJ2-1	TGTGCTAGTGCCCTCCCAATCGGGGCCTACAATGAGCAGTTCTTC	CASALPIGAYNEQFF
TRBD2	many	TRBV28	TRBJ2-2	TGTGCCAGCAGTTTAATCGCTAGCGGGAGGTGGGCCGGGGAGCTGTTTTTT	CASSLIASGRWAGELFF
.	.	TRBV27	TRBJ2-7	TGTGCCAGCAGTTCCAATCCTACTACCTACGAGCAGTACTTC	CASSSNPTTYEQYF
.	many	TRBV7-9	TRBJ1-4	TGTGCCAGCAGTCAACTCAAAGCAACTAATGAAAAACTGTTTTTT	CASSQLKATNEKLFF
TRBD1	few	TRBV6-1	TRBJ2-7	TGTGCCAGCAGGGACAGGGTAGCTTCCTACGAGCAGTACTTC	CASRDRVASYEQYF
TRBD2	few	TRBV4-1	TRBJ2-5	TGCGCCAGCAGCCAAGACCCGGGACTAGCGGGACAAGAGACCCAGTACTTC	CASSQDPGLAGQETQYF
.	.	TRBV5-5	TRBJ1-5	TGTGCCAGCCACGGGGGCGGAAATCAGCCCCAGCATTTT	CASHGGGNQPQHF
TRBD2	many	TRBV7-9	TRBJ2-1	TGTGCCAGCAGCCGAACTAGCGGGGGTCCTCCCGAGCAGTTCTTC	CASSRTSGGPPEQFF
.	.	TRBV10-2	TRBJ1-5	TGCGCCAGCAGATTGGACGGGCCCGGCAATCAGCCCCAGCATTTT	CASRLDGPGNQPQHF
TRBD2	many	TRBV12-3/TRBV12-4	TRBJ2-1	TGTGCCAGCAGGCGACTAGCGGGGCCCAATGAGCAGTTCTTC	CASRRLAGPNEQFF
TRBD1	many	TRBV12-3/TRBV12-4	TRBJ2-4	TGTGCCAGCAGAAAATCCCACGACAGGGTAAAAAACATTCAGTACTTC	CASRKSHDRVKNIQYF
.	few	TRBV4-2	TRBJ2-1	TGTGCCAGCAGCCAAGAGGGGCTAGCAGTTGAGCAGTTCTTC	CASSQEGLAVEQFF
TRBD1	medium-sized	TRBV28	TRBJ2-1	TGTGCCAGCAGTTTCGGGACAGGGCGGCAGTTCTTC	CASSFGTGRQFF
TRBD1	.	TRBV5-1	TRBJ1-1	TGCGCCAGCAGCGTCCGGACAGGGGCAAGAGCTTTCTTT	CASSVRTGARAFF
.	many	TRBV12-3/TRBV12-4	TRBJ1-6	TGTGCCAGCAGCAAGGCGGCCTATAATTCACCCCTCCACTTT	CASSKAAYNSPLHF
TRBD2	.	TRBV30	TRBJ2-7	TGTGCCTGGAGTTTCCTAGCGGGCTCCTACGAGCAGTACTTC	CAWSFLAGSYEQYF
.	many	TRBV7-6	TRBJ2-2	TGTGCCAGCAGCCACCGAGAGGGCACCGGGGAGCTGTTTTTT	CASSHREGTGELFF
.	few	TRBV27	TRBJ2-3	TGTGCCAGCGGTCCGGGGGAATTCACAGATACGCAGTATTTT	CASGPGEFTDTQYF
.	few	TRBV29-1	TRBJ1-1	TGCAGCGTTGAAGGGCGAGGCAGTGAAGCTTTCTTT	CSVEGRGSEAFF
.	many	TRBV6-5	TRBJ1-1	TGTGCCAGCAGTTACTCGGGGGGGGCCAACACTGAAGCTTTCTTT	CASSYSGGANTEAFF
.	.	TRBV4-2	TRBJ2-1	TGTGCCAGCAGCCAAGAGGACAGAGGCAATGAGCAGTTCTTC	CASSQEDRGNEQFF
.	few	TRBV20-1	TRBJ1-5	TGCAGCGCTCCCTCAGGGGCAGGGGTAATAATTGGCAATCAGCCCCAGCATTTT	CSAPSGAGVIIGNQPQHF
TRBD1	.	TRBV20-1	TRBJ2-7	TGCAGTGCCTCGGGACAGGGGGCGGGCTACGAGCAGTACTTC	CSASGQGAGYEQYF
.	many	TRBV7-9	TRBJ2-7	TGTGCCAGCAGCCAACTGGACGGTCCCTACGAGCAGTACTTC	CASSQLDGPYEQYF
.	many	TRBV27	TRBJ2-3	TGTGCCAGCAGTTGGGGCAGCCTGGGGAGAGATACGCAGTATTTT	CASSWGSLGRDTQYF
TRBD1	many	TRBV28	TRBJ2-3	TGTGCCAGCAGCCTCCGGGACAGCCGCACAGATACGCAGTATTTT	CASSLRDSRTDTQYF
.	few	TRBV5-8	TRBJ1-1	TGTGCCAGCAGCTTGGCCCGGCGGGGAATGAACACTGAAGCTTTCTTT	CASSLARRGMNTEAFF
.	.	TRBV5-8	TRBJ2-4	TGTGCCAGCAGCCCCACCCCGGGTCTCTCGCTCGCCAAAAACATTCAGTACTTC	CASSPTPGLSLAKNIQYF
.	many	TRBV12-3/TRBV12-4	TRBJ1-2	TGTGCCAGCAGTCCCCCCGGGCACTATGGCTACACCTTC	CASSPPGHYGYTF
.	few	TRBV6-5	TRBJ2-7	TGTGCCAGCAGTTACTCCGGCGGAGCCCTCTCCTACGAGCAGTACTTC	CASSYSGGALSYEQYF
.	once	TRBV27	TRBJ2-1	TGTGCCAGCAGTTCGACTCCCGTAACTGAGCAGTTCTTC	CASSSTPVTEQFF
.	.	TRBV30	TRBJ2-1	TGTGCCTGGAGTTCCGGACGAGGGCACAATGAGCAGTTCTTC	CAWSSGRGHNEQFF
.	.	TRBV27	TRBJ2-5	TGTGCCAGCAGGATATTACTAGGGGCCCAAGAGACCCAGTACTTC	CASRILLGAQETQYF